This passage covers 6 T cell receptor beta chains from one sample sequenced in a study of blood T cell repertoires in COVID-19. The method was immunoSEQ multiplex PCR; TCRdb's version includes in-frame clones alone and lacks a portion of them. The repertoire holds about 280,000 clones, 89% seen once, with 11% in the top ten. Sequenced sample: peripheral blood. These receptors all stem from a woman aged 30 to 39 with COVID-19, enrolled during active disease.

This rearrangement joins TRBV6-5 to TRBJ1-2; 7 nucleotides match TRBD1. The CDR3 totals 13 residues. After removal of 8 bases from V and 5 bases from J, the junction contained 8 bases not matched to a gene. Looked up from germline, CDR1 is MNHEY and CDR2 is SVGAGI. CDR3 loop: CASGDRDRYGYTF. In DNA, the CDR3 is TGTGCCAGCGGAGACCGGGACAGATATGGCTACACCTTC.

In its sample, this clone was seen once. The chain links TRBV6-5 to TRBJ1-3; 12 bases align to TRBD1. V shed 4 bases, J shed 8 bases, and the junction held 6 bases outside the gene matches. The CDR3 spans 15 residues. CDR1 is MNHEY, CDR2 SVGAGI, per germline. The CDR3 loop reads CASSSGTGGRDTIYF. The CDR3 DNA follows: TGTGCCAGCAGTTCGGGGACAGGGGGCCGGGACACCATATATTTT.

The V and J genes are TRBV7-8 and TRBJ2-1; maybe TRBD1 (6 bases). CDR1 SGHVS and CDR2 FQNEAQ come from the germline V gene. Trimming shortened V by 5 bases and J by 12 bases, and 23 bases separated the two germline ends. CDR3 length equals 15 residues. The CDR3 here is CASSAQGQSPMLQFF. The CDR3 DNA reads TGTGCCAGCAGCGCACAGGGTCAATCCCCGATGTTGCAGTTCTTC.

This chain joins TRBV12-3 or TRBV12-4 and TRBJ2-3; D uncertain. Trimming took 6 bases from V and 8 from J, leaving 12 bases between them. CDR3 length: 12 residues. The CDR3 region has the DNA TGTGCCAGCAGCCCGAGCTCCGGTACGCAGTATTTT. It translates to CASSPSSGTQYF.

The V and J genes are TRBV3-1 (or the pseudogene TRBV3-2) and TRBJ2-7, with D perhaps TRBD2 (7 bases). This CDR3 region has 15 residues. V was shortened by 4 bases and J by 0 bases, with 13 bases between the two germline ends. Germline V gene sequence: CDR1 LGHDT, CDR2 YNNKEL (reference sequence). The CDR3 protein is CASSRGGASSYEQYF. CDR3 DNA: TGTGCCAGCAGCCGGGGGGGGGCCAGCTCCTACGAGCAGTACTTC.

V is TRBV5-1 and J is TRBJ2-3; 9 nucleotides line up with TRBD2. V trimming: 0 bases; J trimming: 0 bases; junction bases outside the gene matches: 5. The CDR3 is 17 residues long. The V gene's germline CDR1 is SGHRS and CDR2 YFSETQ. CDR3 region: CASSLATRGGSTDTQYF. CDR3 nucleotides: TGCGCCAGCAGCTTGGCCACGCGGGGGGGTAGCACAGATACGCAGTATTTT.